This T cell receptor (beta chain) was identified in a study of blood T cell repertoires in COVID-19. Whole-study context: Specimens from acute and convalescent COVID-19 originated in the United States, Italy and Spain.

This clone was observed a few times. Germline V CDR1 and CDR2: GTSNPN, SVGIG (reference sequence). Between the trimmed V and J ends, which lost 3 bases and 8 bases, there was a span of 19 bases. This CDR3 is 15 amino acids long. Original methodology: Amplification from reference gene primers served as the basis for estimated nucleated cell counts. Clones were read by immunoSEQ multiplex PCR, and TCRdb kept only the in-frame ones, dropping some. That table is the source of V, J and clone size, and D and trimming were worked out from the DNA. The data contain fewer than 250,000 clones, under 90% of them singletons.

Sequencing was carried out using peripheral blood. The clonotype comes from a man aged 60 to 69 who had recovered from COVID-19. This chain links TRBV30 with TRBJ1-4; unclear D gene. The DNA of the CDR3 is TGTGCCTGGAGACCAGGAAGAGGGATTAGGGAAAAACTGTTTTTT. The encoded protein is CAWRPGRGIREKLFF. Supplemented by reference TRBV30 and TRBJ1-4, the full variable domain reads SQTIHQWPATLVQPVGSPLSLECTVEGTSNPNLYWYRQAAGRGLQLLFYSVGIGQISSEVPQNLSASRPQDRQFILSSKKLLLSDSGFYLCAWRPGRGIREKLFFGSGTQLSVL.